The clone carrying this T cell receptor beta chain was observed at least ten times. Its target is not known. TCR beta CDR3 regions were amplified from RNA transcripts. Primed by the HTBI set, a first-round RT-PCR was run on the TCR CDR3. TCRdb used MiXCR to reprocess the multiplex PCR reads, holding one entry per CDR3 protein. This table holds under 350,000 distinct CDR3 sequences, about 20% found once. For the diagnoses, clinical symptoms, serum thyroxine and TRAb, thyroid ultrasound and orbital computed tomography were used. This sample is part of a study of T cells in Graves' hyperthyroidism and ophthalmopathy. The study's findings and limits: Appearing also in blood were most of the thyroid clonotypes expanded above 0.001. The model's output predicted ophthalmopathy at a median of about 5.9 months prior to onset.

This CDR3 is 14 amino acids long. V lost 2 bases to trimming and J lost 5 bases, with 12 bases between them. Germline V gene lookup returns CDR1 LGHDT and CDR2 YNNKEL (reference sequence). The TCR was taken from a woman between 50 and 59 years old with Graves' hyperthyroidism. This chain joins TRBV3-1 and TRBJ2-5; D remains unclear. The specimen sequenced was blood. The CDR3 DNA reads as TGTGCCAGCAGCCAACATAGTGGTGTGGAGACCCAGTACTTC. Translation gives CASSQHSGVETQYF.